This is a list of T cell receptor beta chains from one sample in a study of early T cells in non-severe SARS-CoV-2 infection. MiXCR, applied by TCRdb to the 5' RACE reads, yields one record per CDR3 protein. The sample has about 63,000 distinct CDR3 sequences, 13% seen once. Sequences were obtained from whole blood. All receptors come from an adult who was a healthcare worker with PCR-confirmed SARS-CoV-2 infection or an uninfected control (not recorded which). CDR3s include the opening cysteine and the closing phenylalanine or tryptophan. D genes are given only for firm matches. A clone size is listed for some rows: how often the clone was seen (once, few, many), or a class if it is expanded.

>TRBV12-3/TRBV12-4|TRBJ1-4|few|NA
TGTGCCAGCAGTGCAGGGATCGGGGAAAAACTGTTTTTT
CASSAGIGEKLFF
>TRBV19|TRBJ2-7|many|TRBD1
TGTGCCAGTAGTATAGGTGGAGGACAGGGCACCTACGAGCAGTACTTC
CASSIGGGQGTYEQYF
>TRBV10-1|TRBJ1-6|NA|TRBD1
TGCGCCAGCAGCGCTACAGGGGTTAATTCACCCCTCCACTTT
CASSATGVNSPLHF
>TRBV20-1|TRBJ1-1|many|TRBD1
TGCAGTGCTAGAGATCCATTTGGGGACAGGGACACTGAAGCTTTCTTT
CSARDPFGDRDTEAFF
>TRBV3-1|TRBJ2-5|many|NA
TGTGCCAGCAGCCAAGAAGGATGGCAAGCCCAAGAGACCCAGTACTTC
CASSQEGWQAQETQYF
>TRBV3-1|TRBJ2-7|many|NA
TGTGCCAGCAGCCCAGTTTCGGCAGGTGGCCACGAGCAGTACTTC
CASSPVSAGGHEQYF
>TRBV2|TRBJ2-7|few|NA
TGTGCCAGCAGGGGACTGACAGGAAGCTACGAGCAGTACTTC
CASRGLTGSYEQYF
>TRBV29-1|TRBJ2-3|few|NA
TGCAGCGTTGCCGGGACTGGATTCACAGATACGCAGTATTTT
CSVAGTGFTDTQYF
>TRBV5-1|TRBJ2-5|few|NA
TGCGCCAGCAGCCTGGGTCAGGGGTCAGAGACCCAGTACTTC
CASSLGQGSETQYF
>TRBV15|TRBJ2-7|few|NA
TGTGCCACCAGCAGAGAGAACTCCTACGAGCAGTACTTC
CATSRENSYEQYF
>TRBV7-9|TRBJ1-5|NA|NA
TGTGCCAGCAGCTTAGAAGGGCCAGCGCCCCAGCATTTT
CASSLEGPAPQHF
>TRBV9|TRBJ2-2|many|TRBD1
TGTGCCAGCAGCCCCCGGACAGGGAAAGGCGGGGAGCTGTTTTTT
CASSPRTGKGGELFF
>TRBV27|TRBJ2-2|NA|TRBD2
TGTGCCAGCAGTTTACGACCTAGCGGGGGCGGGGAGCTGTTTTTT
CASSLRPSGGGELFF
>TRBV9|TRBJ1-2|many|TRBD1
TGTGCCAGCAGCGGCCAGGACAGGGTTCGGTATGGCTACACCTTC
CASSGQDRVRYGYTF
>TRBV20-1|TRBJ1-1|many|NA
TGCAGTGCTAGAGGTCTAAGAGCTGAAGCTTTCTTT
CSARGLRAEAFF
>TRBV12-5|TRBJ2-7|many|NA
TGTGCTAGTGGACCCGGACCCTCCTACGAGCAGTACTTC
CASGPGPSYEQYF
>TRBV29-1|TRBJ2-3|NA|TRBD1
TGCAGCATAGAACCCCAACAGGGGGGAGGAACGCAGTATTTT
CSIEPQQGGGTQYF
>TRBV9|TRBJ2-3|NA|NA
TGTGCCAGCAGCGTAGTCGCGGGGTGGGGCCCAGATACGCAGTATTTT
CASSVVAGWGPDTQYF
>TRBV7-3|TRBJ2-2|NA|TRBD1
TGTGCCAGCAGCTTATCGAGGGGGCCAGGCGGGGAGCTGTTTTTT
CASSLSRGPGGELFF
>TRBV14|TRBJ1-4|many|NA
TGTGCCAGCAGCCGTGTGGGGGCTAATGAAAAACTGTTTTTT
CASSRVGANEKLFF
>TRBV6-1|TRBJ2-7|few|NA
TGTGCCAGCAGTGACACAGGTACCTACGAGCAGTACTTC
CASSDTGTYEQYF
>TRBV4-3|TRBJ1-4|few|NA
TGCGCCAGCAGCCAAGTAGCGATGTTCGAAGAAAAACTGTTTTTT
CASSQVAMFEEKLFF
>TRBV19|TRBJ2-1|many|TRBD2
TGTGCCAGTACCCCGGGGGGACTCTCCTACAATGAACAGTTCTTC
CASTPGGLSYNEQFF
>TRBV2|TRBJ1-1|NA|NA
TGTGCCAGCAGGAACACTGAAGCTTTCTTT
CASRNTEAFF
>TRBV10-3|TRBJ2-1|few|TRBD2
TGTGCCATCAATAGCGGGGGGTACAATGAGCAGTTCTTC
CAINSGGYNEQFF
>TRBV27|TRBJ2-6|few|NA
TGTGCCAGCAGCTGGTTTGGCCTTTCCGGCGGTGGGGCCAACGTCCTGACTTTC
CASSWFGLSGGGANVLTF
>TRBV7-6|TRBJ2-7|NA|TRBD2
TGTGCCAGCAGCTTCGAAGCGGGGGTACTCTACGAGCAGTACTTC
CASSFEAGVLYEQYF
>TRBV29-1|TRBJ1-2|NA|NA
TGCAGCGTTGAATTGGGGGCAAGCGGCTACACCTTC
CSVELGASGYTF
>TRBV3-1|TRBJ2-3|many|TRBD1
TGTGCCAGCAGCCAAGGGACAGGGTCCACAGATACGCAGTATTTT
CASSQGTGSTDTQYF
>TRBV29-1|TRBJ2-4|NA|NA
TGCAGCGTTGGGGGGGAAGGCCAAGCCAAAAACATTCAGTACTTC
CSVGGEGQAKNIQYF